Shown below are 28 T cell receptor beta chains from a single sample sequenced in a study of blood T cell repertoires in COVID-19. TCRdb's copy holds only in-frame clones and misses some; the assay was immunoSEQ multiplex PCR. Of 350,000 to 450,000 clones in the sample, approximately 87% are singletons; the top ten hold 1.5% to 2%. Sequenced material: PBMCs or T cells enriched from blood (not recorded which). All receptors come from a man aged 40-49 years in a cohort exposed to, infected with or recovered from COVID-19 (not recorded which).

The chain carries TRBV14 and TRBJ2-3; 9 positions match TRBD1. Germline V gives CDR1 SGHDN, CDR2 FVKESK. The CDR3 spans 19 residues. V trimming: 1 base; J trimming: 2 bases; junction bases outside the gene matches: 13. DNA for the CDR3: TGTGCCAGCAGCCAAGTAGTTTCTATTTTACAGGGGGCCACAGATACGCAGTATTTT. It yields the protein CASSQVVSILQGATDTQYF.

The CDR3 loop reads CASSAQGGEQYF. CDR3 bases: TGTGCCAGCAGCGCTCAGGGTGGCGAGCAGTACTTC. J is TRBJ2-7 and V is TRBV11-1; maybe TRBD1 (5 bases). In germline, CDR1 is SGHAT, CDR2 FQDESV (reference sequence). The CDR3 length is 12 residues. The V gene lost 5 bases and the J gene lost 6 bases, with 11 bases spanning the gap.

The chain combines TRBV5-6 with TRBJ1-3; D may be TRBD1 (6 bases). There are 14 residues in the CDR3. V lost 3 bases, J lost 0 bases, and 7 bases lay in between. Germline assignment: CDR1 SGHDT and CDR2 YYEEEE. The CDR3 DNA follows: TGTGCCAGCAGCTGGGACAACTCTGGAAACACCATATATTTT. It is translated as CASSWDNSGNTIYF.

The V and J genes are TRBV15 and TRBJ1-5; D ambiguous. Germline V gene sequence: CDR1 LNHNV, CDR2 YYDKDF (reference sequence). The CDR3 length is 14 residues. V lost 0 bases and J 5 bases, leaving 8 bases between the germline ends. The CDR3 nucleotides read TGTGCCACCAGCAGAGAGATTCGAGATCAGCCCCAGCATTTT. It specifies CATSREIRDQPQHF.

V is TRBV7-9 and J is TRBJ1-2; D possibly corresponds to TRBD1 (6 bases). The CDR3 totals 14 residues. Between the trimmed V and J ends, which lost 3 bases and 5 bases, there was a span of 13 bases. CDR1 and CDR2 (germline): SEHNR, FQNEAQ (reference sequence). CDR3 residues: CASSFSAGEYGYTF. Here the CDR3 DNA reads TGTGCCAGCAGCTTTTCGGCAGGGGAGTATGGCTACACCTTC.

The chain carries TRBV5-1 and TRBJ2-1, with TRBD2 matching over 9 bases. Looked up from germline, CDR1 is SGHRS and CDR2 is YFSETQ. This CDR3 is built from 13 residues. The J segment lost 6 bases and the V segment lost 5 bases, leaving 3 bases of the junction unmatched. CDR3 in DNA: TGCGCCAGCAGTCTAGCGGGATTCAATGAGCAGTTCTTC. This gives the protein CASSLAGFNEQFF.

A word on this clone: The sample carries other DNA sequences with the same CDR3. The chain uses TRBV18 and TRBJ1-6, with 7 positions matching TRBD1. The germline gives CDR1 KGHSH, CDR2 LQKENI. With 5 bases clipped from V and 5 bases from J, the junction kept 0 bases outside the gene matches. The CDR3 runs to 13 residues. This CDR3 reads CASSGTDNSPLHF. In nucleotides, the CDR3 is TGTGCCAGCTCAGGGACAGATAATTCACCCCTCCACTTT.

This chain connects TRBV28 to TRBJ2-7; D possibly corresponds to TRBD2 (5 bases). The CDR3 is made up of 14 amino acids. Per the germline V gene, CDR1 is MDHEN and CDR2 is SYDVKM. The V and J ends lost 8 bases and 0 bases respectively, with 14 bases between them. The CDR3 sequence: CASGLRVSSYEQYF. In nucleotides, the CDR3 is TGTGCCAGCGGACTCCGGGTCAGCTCCTACGAGCAGTACTTC.

This clone was counted once. The J gene is TRBJ1-2, the V gene TRBV6-4, with 7 nucleotides matching TRBD1. The V gene's germline CDR1 is MRHNA and CDR2 SNTAGT. The CDR3 contains 16 residues. After removal of 4 bases from V and 5 bases from J, the junction contained 13 bases not matched to a gene. The CDR3: CASSADPDRTTYGYTF. CDR3 in DNA: TGTGCCAGCAGTGCCGACCCGGACAGGACCACATATGGCTACACCTTC.

The chain combines TRBV11-2 with TRBJ2-5, with D perhaps matching TRBD2 (6 bases). The CDR3 extends over 16 amino acids. Trimming left V 4 bases short and J 2 bases short, with 17 bases between. The germline V gene encodes CDR1 SGHAT and CDR2 FQNNGV. DNA for the CDR3: TGTGCCAGCAGCTCCCCCTATGTGGGAGGACAAGAGACCCAGTACTTC. Translated: CASSSPYVGGQETQYF.

The rearrangement joins TRBV3-1 (or the pseudogene TRBV3-2) to TRBJ1-1; D might be TRBD1 (5 bases). Germline V CDR1 and CDR2: LGHDT, YNNKEL (reference sequence). The ends were cut back, 1 base at V and 8 bases at J, with 11 bases in the middle. This CDR3 is 13 amino acids long. The CDR3 reads CASSQVGGVEAFF. As DNA, the CDR3 is TGTGCCAGCAGCCAAGTAGGAGGGGTCGAAGCTTTCTTT.

This rearrangement joins TRBV5-5 to TRBJ1-3; D remains unclear. The CDR3 is 16 residues long. CDR1 and CDR2 (germline): SGHKS, YYEKEE (reference sequence). V lost 3 bases, J lost 4 bases, and 17 bases lay in between. The CDR3 DNA sequence: TGTGCCAGCAGCTATGGGCTGGTGGGGAGCGGAAACACCATATATTTT. Protein: CASSYGLVGSGNTIYF.

The chain is built from TRBV21-1 and TRBJ2-7; TRBD1, the D gene given by the table, was not confirmed from the DNA. TRBV21-1 is a pseudogene. This CDR3 is 16 amino acids long. In DNA form, the CDR3 reads TGTGCCAGCAGCCGGAGCGAGACAGGGGACCATTACGAGCAGTACTTC. This codes for CASSRSETGDHYEQYF.

The J gene is TRBJ1-3, the V gene TRBV19, with TRBD1 identical over 9 bases. J lost 4 bases, V lost 6 bases, and 7 bases had no gene match. The germline V gene encodes CDR1 LNHDA and CDR2 SQIVND (reference sequence). CDR3 size: 15 residues. CDR3 residues: CASSQQGATGNTIYF. The CDR3 region has the DNA TGTGCCAGTAGCCAACAGGGGGCCACCGGAAACACCATATATTTT.

The CDR3 nucleotides are TGCGCCAGCAGTGACCTACGGGACAGAGACAATGAGCAGTTCTTC. The encoded protein is CASSDLRDRDNEQFF. J is TRBJ2-1 and V is TRBV10-1; 7 bases match TRBD1. The V segment lost 3 bases and the J segment 5 bases; nucleotides outside the gene matches: 7. The CDR3 loop spans 15 amino acids. Germline V gene lookup returns CDR1 WNHNN and CDR2 SYGVQD (reference sequence).

The chain carries TRBV6-4 and TRBJ2-3, with D possibly matching TRBD1 (5 bases). Germline V lookup: CDR1 MRHNA, CDR2 SNTAGT. The ends were cut back, 5 bases at V and 4 bases at J, with 22 bases in the middle. The CDR3 is 17 amino acids. The CDR3 loop is CASSSQLKTVSADTQYF. The DNA for the CDR3 is TGTGCCAGCAGTTCGCAATTAAAGACAGTCTCCGCAGATACGCAGTATTTT.

On this clone itself: Distinct nucleotide sequences in the sample also encode this CDR3. The chain carries TRBV6-5 and TRBJ2-1, with D tentatively TRBD2 (5 bases). There are 14 residues in the CDR3. The germline V gene has CDR1 MNHEY and CDR2 SVGAGI. With 6 bases removed from V and 0 bases from J, the gap between germline ends came to 9 bases. CDR3 coding DNA: TGTGCCAGCAGGGCGGGTAGCTCCTACAATGAGCAGTTCTTC. Protein product: CASRAGSSYNEQFF.

The chain links TRBV28 to TRBJ2-1, with TRBD2 identical over 9 bases. V dropped 6 bases and J dropped 6; count of bases not matched to a gene: 6. The germline CDR1 and CDR2 sequences are MDHEN and SYDVKM. This CDR3 is built from 14 residues. The CDR3 sequence: CASSFSGRPNEQFF. CDR3 DNA sequence: TGTGCCAGCAGCTTCAGCGGGAGGCCCAATGAGCAGTTCTTC. The full variable domain, completed using reference TRBV28 and TRBJ2-1, is DVKVTQSSRYLVKRTGEKVFLECVQDMDHENMFWYRQDPGLGLRLIYFSYDVKMKEKGDIPEGYSVSREKKERFSLILESASTNQTSMYLCASSFSGRPNEQFFGPGTRLTVL.

Comment on this clone: The sample has other DNA sequences that encode this CDR3 too. The chain joins TRBV30 to TRBJ1-1; a weak D match, TRBD1 (5 bases). Trimming stripped 0 bases from V and 3 bases from J, with 11 bases between. From germline, CDR1 is GTSNPN and CDR2 SVGIG (reference sequence). This CDR3 region has 14 residues. The CDR3 nucleotides read TGTGCCTGGAGTGTCGGCAGGGTAGACACTGAAGCTTTCTTT. Amino acid sequence: CAWSVGRVDTEAFF.

The J gene is TRBJ1-5, the V gene TRBV5-6; D may be TRBD1 (6 bases). The CDR3 runs 14 residues. Germline CDR1 is SGHDT and CDR2 is YYEEEE. Trimming removed 4 bases from V and 2 bases from J, with 10 bases in between. CDR3 residues: CASSKGTRNQPQHF. The CDR3 DNA reads as TGTGCCAGCAGCAAGGGGACACGCAATCAGCCCCAGCATTTT. The full variable domain, completed using reference TRBV5-6 and TRBJ1-5, is DAGVTQSPTHLIKTRGQQVTLRCSPKSGHDTVSWYQQALGQGPQFIFQYYEEEERQRGNFPDRFSGHQFPNYSSELNVNALLLGDSALYLCASSKGTRNQPQHFGDGTRLSIL.

V is TRBV6-5 and J is TRBJ2-5, with D hard to call. Germline V lookup: CDR1 MNHEY, CDR2 SVGAGI. Trimming removed 6 bases from V and 5 bases from J, with 10 bases in between. The CDR3 is 12 residues long. The CDR3 DNA follows: TGTGCCAGCAGCAACCCCAGGGAGACCCAGTACTTC. This codes for CASSNPRETQYF.

The rearrangement uses TRBV7-2 and TRBJ1-4; 9 nucleotides line up with TRBD1. V lost 1 base to trimming and J lost 5 bases; unmatched junction nucleotides: 5. The CDR3 is made up of 16 amino acids. Germline-derived CDR1 and CDR2 are SGHTA and FQGNSA. CDR3 in DNA: TGTGCCAGCAGCTTAGTCACAGGGGGCTGGAATGAAAAACTGTTTTTT. It yields the protein CASSLVTGGWNEKLFF.

There are a few counts of this clone. The chain links TRBV18 to TRBJ1-2; 7 bases fit TRBD1. V lost 4 bases, J lost 8 bases, and 7 bases stayed unmatched. This CDR3 has 13 residues. Germline CDR1 is KGHSH and CDR2 is LQKENI. The CDR3 region has the DNA TGTGCCAGCTCACTCGACAGGGTAGACGGCTACACCTTC. Translated: CASSLDRVDGYTF.

The gene calls are TRBV5-1 and TRBJ2-2; tentative D call: TRBD1 (5 bases). V lost 6 bases, J lost 4 bases, and 16 bases lay in between. The CDR3 length is 15 residues. CDR1 is SGHRS and CDR2 is YFSETQ in the germline V gene. CDR3 nucleotides: TGCGCCAGCAAGCTAGACAGTTCGAGCACCGGGGAGCTGTTTTTT. It is translated as CASKLDSSSTGELFF.

The chain combines TRBV6-5 with TRBJ1-1; perhaps TRBD1 as D (6 bases). V lost 6 bases and J 4 bases, leaving 15 bases between the germline ends. Germline CDR1 is MNHEY and CDR2 is SVGAGI. The CDR3 runs to 14 residues. The CDR3 DNA is TGTGCCAGCAGCTCAACAGGGTTGGTCACTGAAGCTTTCTTT. Translating gives CASSSTGLVTEAFF.

The V and J genes are TRBV28 and TRBJ1-1, with 8 bases identical to TRBD1. CDR1 is MDHEN, CDR2 SYDVKM, per germline. The V and J ends lost 2 bases and 4 bases, in that order; junction bases with no gene match: 3. The CDR3 has 14 residues. The CDR3 DNA sequence: TGTGCCAGCAGTTTAACGACAGGGGCCACTGAAGCTTTCTTT. Its protein is CASSLTTGATEAFF. Using reference TRBV28 and TRBJ1-1 for the parts outside the CDR3, the full variable domain is DVKVTQSSRYLVKRTGEKVFLECVQDMDHENMFWYRQDPGLGLRLIYFSYDVKMKEKGDIPEGYSVSREKKERFSLILESASTNQTSMYLCASSLTTGATEAFFGQGTRLTVV.

This chain connects TRBV3-1 (or the pseudogene TRBV3-2) to TRBJ1-1; TRBD1 matches 8 bases. The V and J ends lost 6 bases and 1 base, in that order; junction bases with no gene match: 7. The CDR3 is 15 amino acids. From germline, CDR1 is LGHDT and CDR2 YNNKEL (reference sequence). Here the CDR3 reads CASSHTGTGNTEAFF. The CDR3 DNA follows: TGTGCCAGCAGTCATACCGGGACAGGGAACACTGAAGCTTTCTTT.

This clone was picked up one time. V is TRBV10-3 and J is TRBJ2-3; 10 nucleotides agree with TRBD2. The V segment lost 7 bases and the J segment 6 bases; nucleotides outside the gene matches: 7. The V gene's germline CDR1 is ENHRY and CDR2 SYGVKD. The CDR3 has 14 residues. The CDR3 loop is CAIKQREGLDTQYF. DNA of the CDR3: TGTGCCATCAAGCAGCGGGAGGGCTTGGATACGCAGTATTTT.